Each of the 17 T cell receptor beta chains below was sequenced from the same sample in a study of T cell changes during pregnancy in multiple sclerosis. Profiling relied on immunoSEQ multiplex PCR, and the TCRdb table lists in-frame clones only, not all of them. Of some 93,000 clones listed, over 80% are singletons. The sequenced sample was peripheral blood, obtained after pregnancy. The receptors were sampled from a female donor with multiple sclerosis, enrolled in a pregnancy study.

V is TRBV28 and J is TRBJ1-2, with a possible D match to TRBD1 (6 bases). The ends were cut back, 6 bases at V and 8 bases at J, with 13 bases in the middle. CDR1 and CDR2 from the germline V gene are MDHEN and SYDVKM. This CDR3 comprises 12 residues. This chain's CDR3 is CASSRNRAGYTF. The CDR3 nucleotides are TGTGCCAGCAGCAGGAACAGGGCAGGCTACACCTTC.

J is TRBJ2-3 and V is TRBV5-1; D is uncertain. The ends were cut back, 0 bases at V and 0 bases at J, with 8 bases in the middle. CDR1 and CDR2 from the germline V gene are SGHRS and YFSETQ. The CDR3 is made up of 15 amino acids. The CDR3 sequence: CASSLASRSTDTQYF. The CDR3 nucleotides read TGCGCCAGCAGCTTGGCCTCCAGGAGCACAGATACGCAGTATTTT.

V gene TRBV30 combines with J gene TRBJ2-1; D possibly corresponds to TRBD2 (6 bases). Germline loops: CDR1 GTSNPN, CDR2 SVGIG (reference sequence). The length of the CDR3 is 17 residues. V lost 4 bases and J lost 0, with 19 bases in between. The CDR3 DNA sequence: TGTGCCTGGATGGGGGGACCGGGGCAGGCCTCCTACAATGAGCAGTTCTTC. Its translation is CAWMGGPGQASYNEQFF.

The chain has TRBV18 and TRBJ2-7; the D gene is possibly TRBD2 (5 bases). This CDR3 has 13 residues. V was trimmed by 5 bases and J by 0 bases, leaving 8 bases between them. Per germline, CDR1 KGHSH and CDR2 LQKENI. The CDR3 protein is CASSEGSSYEQYF. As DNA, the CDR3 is TGTGCCAGCTCAGAGGGAAGCTCCTACGAGCAGTACTTC.

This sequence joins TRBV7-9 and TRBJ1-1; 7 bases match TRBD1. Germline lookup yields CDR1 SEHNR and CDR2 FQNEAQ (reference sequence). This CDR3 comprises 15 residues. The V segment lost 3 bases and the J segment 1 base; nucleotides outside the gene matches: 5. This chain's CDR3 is CASSFPTGANTEAFF. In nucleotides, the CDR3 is TGTGCCAGCAGCTTCCCTACAGGGGCGAACACTGAAGCTTTCTTT.

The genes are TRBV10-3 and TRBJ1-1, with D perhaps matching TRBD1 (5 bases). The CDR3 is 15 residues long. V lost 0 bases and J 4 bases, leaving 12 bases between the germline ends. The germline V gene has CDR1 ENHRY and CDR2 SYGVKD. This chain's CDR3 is CAISESRTRTTEAFF. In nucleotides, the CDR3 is TGTGCCATCAGTGAGTCGAGGACAAGGACCACTGAAGCTTTCTTT.

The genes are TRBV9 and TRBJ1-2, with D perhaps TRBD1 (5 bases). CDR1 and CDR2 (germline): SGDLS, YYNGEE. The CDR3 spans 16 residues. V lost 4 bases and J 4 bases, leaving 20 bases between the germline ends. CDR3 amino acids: CASSPRGGASVYGYTF. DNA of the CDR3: TGTGCCAGCAGCCCAAGGGGTGGTGCATCCGTCTATGGCTACACCTTC. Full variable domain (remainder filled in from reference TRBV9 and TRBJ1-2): DSGVTQTPKHLITATGQRVTLRCSPRSGDLSVYWYQQSLDQGLQFLIQYYNGEERAKGNILERFSAQQFPDLHSELNLSSLELGDSALYFCASSPRGGASVYGYTFGSGTRLTVV.

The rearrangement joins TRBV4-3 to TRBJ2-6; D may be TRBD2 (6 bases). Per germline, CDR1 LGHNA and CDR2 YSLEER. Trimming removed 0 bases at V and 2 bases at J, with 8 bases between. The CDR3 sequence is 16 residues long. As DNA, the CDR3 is TGCGCCAGCAGCCAAGATCCGGGGGCTGGGGCCAACGTCCTGACTTTC. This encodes CASSQDPGAGANVLTF.

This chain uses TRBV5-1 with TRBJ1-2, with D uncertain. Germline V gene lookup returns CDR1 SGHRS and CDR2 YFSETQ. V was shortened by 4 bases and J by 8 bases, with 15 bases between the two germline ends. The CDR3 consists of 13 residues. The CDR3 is CASSPSGSGGYTF. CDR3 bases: TGCGCCAGCAGCCCCAGTGGTTCGGGGGGCTACACCTTC.

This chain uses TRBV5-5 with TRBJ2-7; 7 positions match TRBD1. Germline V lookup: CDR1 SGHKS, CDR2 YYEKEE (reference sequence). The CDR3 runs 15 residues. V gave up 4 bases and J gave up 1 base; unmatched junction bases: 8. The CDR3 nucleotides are TGTGCCAGCAGCCCCTTGGCGACAGGGTCCTACGAGCAGTACTTC. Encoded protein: CASSPLATGSYEQYF.

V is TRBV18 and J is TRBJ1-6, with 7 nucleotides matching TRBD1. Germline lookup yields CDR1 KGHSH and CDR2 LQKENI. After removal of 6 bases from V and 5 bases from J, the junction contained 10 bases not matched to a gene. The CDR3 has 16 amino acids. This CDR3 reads CASSLDRSIDNSPLHF. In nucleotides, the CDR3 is TGTGCCAGCTCTCTGGACAGGTCTATCGATAATTCACCCCTCCACTTT.

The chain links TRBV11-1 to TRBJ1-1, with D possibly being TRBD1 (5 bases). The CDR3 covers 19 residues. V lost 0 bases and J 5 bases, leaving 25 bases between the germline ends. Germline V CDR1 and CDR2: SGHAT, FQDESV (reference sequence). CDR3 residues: CASSLAIMGDSGRGTEAFF. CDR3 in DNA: TGTGCCAGCAGCTTAGCGATTATGGGGGACTCGGGGAGAGGTACTGAAGCTTTCTTT.

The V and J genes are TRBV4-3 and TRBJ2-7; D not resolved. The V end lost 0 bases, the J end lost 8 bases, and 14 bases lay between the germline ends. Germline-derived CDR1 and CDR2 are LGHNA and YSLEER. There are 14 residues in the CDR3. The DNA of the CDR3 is TGCGCCAGCAGCCAAGATAACCATCTAGGCCAGCAGTACTTC. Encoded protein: CASSQDNHLGQQYF.

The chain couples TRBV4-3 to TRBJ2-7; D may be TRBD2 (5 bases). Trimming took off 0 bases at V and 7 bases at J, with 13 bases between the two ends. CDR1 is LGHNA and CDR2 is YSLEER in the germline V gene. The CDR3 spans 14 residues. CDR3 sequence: CASSQERDLGEQYF. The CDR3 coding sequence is TGCGCCAGCAGCCAAGAACGGGATCTGGGGGAGCAGTACTTC.

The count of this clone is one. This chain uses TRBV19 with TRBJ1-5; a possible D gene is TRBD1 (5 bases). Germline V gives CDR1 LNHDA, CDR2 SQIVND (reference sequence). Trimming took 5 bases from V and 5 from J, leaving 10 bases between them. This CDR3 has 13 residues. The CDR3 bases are TGTGCCAGTAGTGACAGTCTTGATCAGCCCCAGCATTTT. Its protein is CASSDSLDQPQHF.

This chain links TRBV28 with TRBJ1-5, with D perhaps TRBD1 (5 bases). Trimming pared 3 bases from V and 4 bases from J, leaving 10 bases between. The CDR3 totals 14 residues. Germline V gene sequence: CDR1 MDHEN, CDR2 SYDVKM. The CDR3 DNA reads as TGTGCCAGCAGTTTTACCGGGGGAAATCAGCCCCAGCATTTT. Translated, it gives CASSFTGGNQPQHF.

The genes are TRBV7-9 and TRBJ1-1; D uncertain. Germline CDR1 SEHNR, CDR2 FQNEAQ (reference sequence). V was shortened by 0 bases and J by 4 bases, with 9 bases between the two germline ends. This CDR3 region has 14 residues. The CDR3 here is CASSLAEGGTEAFF. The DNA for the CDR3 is TGTGCCAGCAGCTTAGCAGAGGGTGGCACTGAAGCTTTCTTT.